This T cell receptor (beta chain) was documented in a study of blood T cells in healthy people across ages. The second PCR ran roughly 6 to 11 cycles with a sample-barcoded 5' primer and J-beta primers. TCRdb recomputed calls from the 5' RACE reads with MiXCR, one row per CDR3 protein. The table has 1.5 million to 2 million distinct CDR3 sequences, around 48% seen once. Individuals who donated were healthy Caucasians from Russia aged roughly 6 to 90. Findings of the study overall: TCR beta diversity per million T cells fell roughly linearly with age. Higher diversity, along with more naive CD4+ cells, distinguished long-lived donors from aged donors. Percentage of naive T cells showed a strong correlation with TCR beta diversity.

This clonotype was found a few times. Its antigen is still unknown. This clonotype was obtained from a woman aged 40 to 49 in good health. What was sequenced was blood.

CDR3 sequence (DNA): TGTGCCAGCAGTTACGGGACAGGGGTTGGCTACACCTTC. As protein: CASSYGTGVGYTF. This sequence joins TRBV6-5 and TRBJ1-2; the match to TRBD1 covers 10 bases. The V gene's germline CDR1 is MNHEY and CDR2 SVGAGI. This CDR3 has 13 residues. The trim removed 2 bases at V and 7 bases at J, leaving 1 base unmatched.